One T cell receptor beta chain is described in this entry. As yet, its antigen is unknown. The data are from a study of T cell responses to AZD1222 COVID-19 vaccine. Study-level findings and limits: No repertoire was sampled before or during the peak T cell response, only after it. The CD4 TCRs associated with vaccination extended across spike and predominated at 160-218 and 743-854. Most donors were white British and more were female, and clonal diversity was possibly underestimated. Following two doses of AZD1222, Spike-specific TCR breadth and depth rose.

This CDR3 region has 16 residues. CDR1 SNHLY and CDR2 FYNNEI come from the germline V gene. V shed 8 bases and J 4 bases; nucleotides not matched to a gene: 11. Clones were sequenced by immunoSEQ multiplex PCR, and TCRdb holds only the in-frame ones, with some missing. The sample records roughly 140,000 clones, 90% to 95% being singletons. J is TRBJ2-1 and V is TRBV2, with 10 bases matching TRBD2. The clonotype originates from an adult in good health. Material: peripheral blood, obtained on day 0 of AZD1222 vaccination. The CDR3 DNA follows: TGTGCCAGCGGAGCTAGCGGGAGACCCCTATACAATGAGCAGTTCTTC. Its translation is CASGASGRPLYNEQFF.